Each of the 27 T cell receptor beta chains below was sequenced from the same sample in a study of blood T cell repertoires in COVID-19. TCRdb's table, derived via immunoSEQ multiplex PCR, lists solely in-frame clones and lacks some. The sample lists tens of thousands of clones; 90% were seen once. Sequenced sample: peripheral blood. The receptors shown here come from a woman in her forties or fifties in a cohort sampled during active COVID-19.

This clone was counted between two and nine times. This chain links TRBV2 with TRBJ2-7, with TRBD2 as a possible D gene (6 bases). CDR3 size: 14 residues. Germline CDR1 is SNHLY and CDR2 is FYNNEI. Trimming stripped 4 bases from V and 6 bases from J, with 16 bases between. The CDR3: CASSVQWEALEQYF. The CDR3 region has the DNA TGTGCCAGCAGTGTCCAGTGGGAGGCCCTCGAGCAGTACTTC.

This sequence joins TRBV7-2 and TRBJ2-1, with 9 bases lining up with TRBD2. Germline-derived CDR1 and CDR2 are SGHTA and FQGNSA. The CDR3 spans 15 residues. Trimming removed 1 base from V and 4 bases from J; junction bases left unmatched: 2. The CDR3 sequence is CASSLDLAGYNEQFF. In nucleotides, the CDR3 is TGTGCCAGCAGCTTAGACCTAGCGGGGTACAATGAGCAGTTCTTC.

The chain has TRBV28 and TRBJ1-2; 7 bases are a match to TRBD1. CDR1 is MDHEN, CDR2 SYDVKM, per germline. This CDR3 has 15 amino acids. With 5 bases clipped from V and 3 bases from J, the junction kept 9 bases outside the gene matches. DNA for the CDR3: TGTGCCAGCAGTGTGACAGGGTCGGCGGACTATGGCTACACCTTC. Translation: CASSVTGSADYGYTF.

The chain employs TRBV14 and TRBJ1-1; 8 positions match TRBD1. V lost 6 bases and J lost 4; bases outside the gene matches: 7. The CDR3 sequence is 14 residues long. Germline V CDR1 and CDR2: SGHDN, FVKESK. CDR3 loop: CASRQTGAGTEAFF. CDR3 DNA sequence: TGTGCCAGCAGGCAGACAGGGGCTGGCACTGAAGCTTTCTTT.

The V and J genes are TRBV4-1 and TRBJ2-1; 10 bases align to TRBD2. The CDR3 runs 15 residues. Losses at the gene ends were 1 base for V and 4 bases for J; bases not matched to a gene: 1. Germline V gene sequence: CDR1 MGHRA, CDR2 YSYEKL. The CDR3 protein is CASSQGLAGYNEQFF. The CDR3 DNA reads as TGCGCCAGCAGCCAAGGACTAGCGGGTTACAATGAGCAGTTCTTC.

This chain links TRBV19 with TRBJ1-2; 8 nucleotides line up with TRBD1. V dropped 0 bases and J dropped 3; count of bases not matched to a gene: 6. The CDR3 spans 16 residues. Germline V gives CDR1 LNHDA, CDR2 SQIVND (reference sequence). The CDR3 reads CASSIDDRGHDYGYTF. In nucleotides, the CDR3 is TGTGCCAGTAGTATAGATGACAGGGGTCATGACTATGGCTACACCTTC.

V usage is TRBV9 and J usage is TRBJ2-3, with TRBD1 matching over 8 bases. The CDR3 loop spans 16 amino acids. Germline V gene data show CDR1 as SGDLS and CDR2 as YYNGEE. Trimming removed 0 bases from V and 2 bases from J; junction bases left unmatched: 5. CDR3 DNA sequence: TGTGCCAGCAGCGTAGAAACAGGGGGTAACACAGATACGCAGTATTTT. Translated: CASSVETGGNTDTQYF.

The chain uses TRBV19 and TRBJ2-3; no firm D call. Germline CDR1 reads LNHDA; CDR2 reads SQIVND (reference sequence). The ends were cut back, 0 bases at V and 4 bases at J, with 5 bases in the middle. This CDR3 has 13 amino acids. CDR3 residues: CASSIEGADTQYF. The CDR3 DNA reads TGTGCCAGTAGTATAGAAGGAGCAGATACGCAGTATTTT. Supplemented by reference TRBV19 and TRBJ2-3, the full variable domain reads DGGITQSPKYLFRKEGQNVTLSCEQNLNHDAMYWYRQDPGQGLRLIYYSQIVNDFQKGDIAEGYSVSREKKESFPLTVTSAQKNPTAFYLCASSIEGADTQYFGPGTRLTVL.

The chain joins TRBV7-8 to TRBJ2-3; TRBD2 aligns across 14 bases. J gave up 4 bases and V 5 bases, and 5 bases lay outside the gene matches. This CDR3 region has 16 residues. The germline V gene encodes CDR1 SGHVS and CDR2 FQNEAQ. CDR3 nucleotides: TGTGCCAGCAGCCAGCGACTAGCGGGAGGGCCAGATACGCAGTATTTT. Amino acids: CASSQRLAGGPDTQYF.

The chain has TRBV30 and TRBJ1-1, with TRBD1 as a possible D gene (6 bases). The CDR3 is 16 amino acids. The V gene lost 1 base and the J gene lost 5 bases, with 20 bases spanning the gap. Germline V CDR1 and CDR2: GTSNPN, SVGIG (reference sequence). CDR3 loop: CAWSAYPGGGSTEAFF. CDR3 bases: TGTGCCTGGAGTGCATACCCGGGAGGGGGTAGTACTGAAGCTTTCTTT. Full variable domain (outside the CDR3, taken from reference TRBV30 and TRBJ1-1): SQTIHQWPATLVQPVGSPLSLECTVEGTSNPNLYWYRQAAGRGLQLLFYSVGIGQISSEVPQNLSASRPQDRQFILSSKKLLLSDSGFYLCAWSAYPGGGSTEAFFGQGTRLTVV.

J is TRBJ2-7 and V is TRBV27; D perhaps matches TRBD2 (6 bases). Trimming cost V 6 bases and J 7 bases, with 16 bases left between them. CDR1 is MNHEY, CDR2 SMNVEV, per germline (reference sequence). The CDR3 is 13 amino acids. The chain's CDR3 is CASSSWRAGEQYF. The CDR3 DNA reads TGTGCCAGCAGCTCCTGGCGGGCGGGGGAGCAGTACTTC.

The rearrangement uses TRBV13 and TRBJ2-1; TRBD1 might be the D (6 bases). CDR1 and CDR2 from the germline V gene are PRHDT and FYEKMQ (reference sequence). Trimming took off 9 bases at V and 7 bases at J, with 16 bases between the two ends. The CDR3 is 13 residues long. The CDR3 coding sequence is TGTGCCAGGGGATACAGGGTGGGGAATGAGCAGTTCTTC. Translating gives CARGYRVGNEQFF. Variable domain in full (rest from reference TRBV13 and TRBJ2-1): AAGVIQSPRHLIKEKRETATLKCYPIPRHDTVYWYQQGPGQDPQFLISFYEKMQSDKGSIPDRFSAQQFSDYHSELNMSSLELGDSALYFCARGYRVGNEQFFGPGTRLTVL.

The CDR3 spells CASSQLAGGRYTGELFF. CDR3 sequence (DNA): TGCGCCAGCAGCCAACTAGCGGGAGGGCGGTACACCGGGGAGCTGTTTTTT. The genes are TRBV5-1 and TRBJ2-2; TRBD2 matches 13 bases. CDR1 is SGHRS, CDR2 YFSETQ, per germline. J gave up 3 bases and V 4 bases, and 6 bases lay outside the gene matches. The CDR3 sequence is 17 residues long.

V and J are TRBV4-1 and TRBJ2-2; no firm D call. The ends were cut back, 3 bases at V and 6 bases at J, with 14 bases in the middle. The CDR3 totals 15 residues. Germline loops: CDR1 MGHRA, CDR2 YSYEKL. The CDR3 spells CASSQSEDWAGELFF. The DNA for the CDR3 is TGCGCCAGCAGCCAGTCGGAAGACTGGGCCGGGGAGCTGTTTTTT.

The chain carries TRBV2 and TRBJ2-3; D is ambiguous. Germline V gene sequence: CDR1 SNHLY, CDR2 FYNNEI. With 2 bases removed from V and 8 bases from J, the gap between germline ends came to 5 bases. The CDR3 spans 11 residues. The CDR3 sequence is CASSETGTQYF. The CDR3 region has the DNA TGTGCCAGCAGTGAAACGGGTACGCAGTATTTT.

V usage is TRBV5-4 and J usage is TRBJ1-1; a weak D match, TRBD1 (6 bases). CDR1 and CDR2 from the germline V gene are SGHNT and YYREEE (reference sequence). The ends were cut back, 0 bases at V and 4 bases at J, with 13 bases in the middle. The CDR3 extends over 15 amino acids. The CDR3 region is CASSLAVRGGTEAFF. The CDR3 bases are TGTGCCAGCAGCTTGGCTGTCAGGGGTGGCACTGAAGCTTTCTTT.

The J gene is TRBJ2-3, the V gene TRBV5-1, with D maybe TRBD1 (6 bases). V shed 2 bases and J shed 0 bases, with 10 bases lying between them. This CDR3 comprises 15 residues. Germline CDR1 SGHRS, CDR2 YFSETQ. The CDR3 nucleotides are TGCGCCAGCAGCTTACAGGGTTCTAGCACAGATACGCAGTATTTT. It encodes CASSLQGSSTDTQYF.

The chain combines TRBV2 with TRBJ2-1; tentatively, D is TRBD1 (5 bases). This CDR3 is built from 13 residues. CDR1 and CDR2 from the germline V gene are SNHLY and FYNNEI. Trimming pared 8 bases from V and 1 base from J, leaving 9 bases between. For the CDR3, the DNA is TGTGCCAGCGGGGCGGAATCCTACAATGAGCAGTTCTTC. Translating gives CASGAESYNEQFF. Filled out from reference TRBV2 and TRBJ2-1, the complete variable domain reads EPEVTQTPSHQVTQMGQEVILRCVPISNHLYFYWYRQILGQKVEFLVSFYNNEISEKSEIFDDQFSVERPDGSNFTLKIRSTKLEDSAMYFCASGAESYNEQFFGPGTRLTVL.

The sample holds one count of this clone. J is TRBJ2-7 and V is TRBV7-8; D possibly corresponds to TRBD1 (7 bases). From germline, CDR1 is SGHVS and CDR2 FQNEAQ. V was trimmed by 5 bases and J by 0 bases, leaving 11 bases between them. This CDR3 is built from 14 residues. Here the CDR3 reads CASSGGDSSYEQYF. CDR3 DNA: TGTGCCAGCAGCGGCGGGGACAGCTCCTACGAGCAGTACTTC.

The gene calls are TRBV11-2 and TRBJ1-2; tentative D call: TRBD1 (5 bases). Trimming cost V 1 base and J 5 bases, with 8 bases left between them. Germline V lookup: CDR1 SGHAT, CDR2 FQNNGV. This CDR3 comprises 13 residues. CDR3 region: CASSLGQGYGYTF. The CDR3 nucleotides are TGTGCCAGCAGCTTAGGCCAGGGTTATGGCTACACCTTC. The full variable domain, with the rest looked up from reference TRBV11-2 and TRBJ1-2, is EAGVAQSPRYKIIEKRQSVAFWCNPISGHATLYWYQQILGQGPKLLIQFQNNGVVDDSQLPKDRFSAERLKGVDSTLKIQPAKLEDSAVYLCASSLGQGYGYTFGSGTRLTVV.

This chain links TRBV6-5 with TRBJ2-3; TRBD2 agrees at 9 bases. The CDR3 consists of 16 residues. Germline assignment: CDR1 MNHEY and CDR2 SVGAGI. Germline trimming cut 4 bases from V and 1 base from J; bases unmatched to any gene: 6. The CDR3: CASSLDWTSGTDTQYF. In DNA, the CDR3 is TGTGCCAGCAGTTTGGACTGGACTAGCGGCACAGATACGCAGTATTTT.

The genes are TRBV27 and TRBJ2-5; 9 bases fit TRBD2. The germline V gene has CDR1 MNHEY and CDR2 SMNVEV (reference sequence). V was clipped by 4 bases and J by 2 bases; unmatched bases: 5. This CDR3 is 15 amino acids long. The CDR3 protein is CASSSPLAGQETQYF. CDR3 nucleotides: TGTGCCAGCAGTTCTCCCCTAGCGGGACAAGAGACCCAGTACTTC.

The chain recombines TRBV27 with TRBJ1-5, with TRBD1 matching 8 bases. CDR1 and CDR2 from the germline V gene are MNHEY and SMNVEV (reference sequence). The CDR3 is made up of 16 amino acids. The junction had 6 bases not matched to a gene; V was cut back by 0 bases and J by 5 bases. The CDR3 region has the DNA TGTGCCAGCAGTTTATCCCTCAGCAGGGGGCATCAGCCCCAGCATTTT. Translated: CASSLSLSRGHQPQHF.

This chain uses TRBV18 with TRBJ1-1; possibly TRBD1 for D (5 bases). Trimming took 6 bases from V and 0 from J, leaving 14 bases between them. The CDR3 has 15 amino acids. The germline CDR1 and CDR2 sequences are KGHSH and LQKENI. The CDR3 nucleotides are TGTGCCAGCTCGACCGGGAGGGGAATGAACACTGAAGCTTTCTTT. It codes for CASSTGRGMNTEAFF.

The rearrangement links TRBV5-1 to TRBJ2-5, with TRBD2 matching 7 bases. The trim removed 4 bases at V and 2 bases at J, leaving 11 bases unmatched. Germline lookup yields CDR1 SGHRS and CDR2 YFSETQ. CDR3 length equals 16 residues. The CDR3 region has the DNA TGCGCCAGCAGCGAACTACCGGGACTATCACAAGAGACCCAGTACTTC. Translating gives CASSELPGLSQETQYF.

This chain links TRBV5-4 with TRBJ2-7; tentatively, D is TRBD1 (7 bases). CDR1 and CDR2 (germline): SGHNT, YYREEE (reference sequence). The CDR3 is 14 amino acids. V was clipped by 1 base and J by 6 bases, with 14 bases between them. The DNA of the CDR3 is TGTGCCAGCAGCTTGCGGGCGGAGGGGGCCGAGCAGTACTTC. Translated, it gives CASSLRAEGAEQYF.

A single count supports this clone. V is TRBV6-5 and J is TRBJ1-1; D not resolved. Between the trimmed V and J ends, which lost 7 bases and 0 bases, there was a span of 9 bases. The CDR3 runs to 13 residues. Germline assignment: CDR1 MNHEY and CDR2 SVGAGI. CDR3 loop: CASILEVNTEAFF. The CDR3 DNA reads TGTGCCAGCATTCTAGAGGTGAACACTGAAGCTTTCTTT.